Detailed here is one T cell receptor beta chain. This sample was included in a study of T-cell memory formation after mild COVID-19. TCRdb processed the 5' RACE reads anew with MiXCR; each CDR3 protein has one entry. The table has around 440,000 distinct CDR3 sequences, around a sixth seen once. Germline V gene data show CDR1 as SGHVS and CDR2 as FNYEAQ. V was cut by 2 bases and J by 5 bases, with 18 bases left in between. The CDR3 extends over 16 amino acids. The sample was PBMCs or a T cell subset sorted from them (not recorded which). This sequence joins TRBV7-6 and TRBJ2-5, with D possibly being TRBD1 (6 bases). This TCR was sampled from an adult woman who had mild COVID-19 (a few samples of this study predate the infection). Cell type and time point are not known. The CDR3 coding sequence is TGTGCCAGCAGCTTAAGTGGTCTTGGGGGCAGTGAGACCCAGTACTTC. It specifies CASSLSGLGGSETQYF.